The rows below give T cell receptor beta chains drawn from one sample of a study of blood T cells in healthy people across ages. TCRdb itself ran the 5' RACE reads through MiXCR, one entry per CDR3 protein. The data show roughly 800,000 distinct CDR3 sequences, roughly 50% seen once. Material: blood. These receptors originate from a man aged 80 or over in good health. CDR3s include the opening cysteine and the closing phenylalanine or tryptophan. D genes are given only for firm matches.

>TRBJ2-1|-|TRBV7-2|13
CASSSNSYNEQFF
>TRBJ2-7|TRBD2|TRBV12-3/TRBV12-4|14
CASGGLAGAGEQYF
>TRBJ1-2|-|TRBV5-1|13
CASSLAGGEGYTF
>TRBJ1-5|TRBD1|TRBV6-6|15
CASSKPTGDDQPQHF
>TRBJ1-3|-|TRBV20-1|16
CSARGIQGSTRNTIYF
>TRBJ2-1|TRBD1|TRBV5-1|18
CASSLEGQGLAAYNEQFF
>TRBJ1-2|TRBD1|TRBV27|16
CASSFRDRPSSSGYTF
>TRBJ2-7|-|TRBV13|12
CASSSTGQTQYF
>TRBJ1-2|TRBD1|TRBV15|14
CATSRGTGGSGYTF
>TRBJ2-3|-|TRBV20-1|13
CSAPVSTRDTQYF
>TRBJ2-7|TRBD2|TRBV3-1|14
CASSQTSGPYEQYF
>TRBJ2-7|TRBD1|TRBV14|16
CASSRLTGTGSGEQYF
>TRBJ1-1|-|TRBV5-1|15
CASSSNLVGNTEAFF
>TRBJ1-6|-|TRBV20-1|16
CSASRGPSSYNSPLHF
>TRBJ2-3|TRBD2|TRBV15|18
CATSLRSGLAEKHRYAYF